This T cell receptor beta chain was observed in a study of blood T cell repertoires in COVID-19. About the study: Acute-phase and convalescent COVID-19 samples originated in the United States, Italy and Spain. PBMCs, B-cell-depleted T cells, or T cells provided the cDNA or gDNA that made up the material.

All enrollees were roughly 18 to 89 years old and from roughly 22 US areas. Germline V gives CDR1 GTSNPN, CDR2 SVGIG (reference sequence). The ends lost 0 bases at V and 9 bases at J; junction bases unmatched: 11. The CDR3 sequence is 15 residues long. TCRdb's copy holds only in-frame clones and misses some; the assay was immunoSEQ multiplex PCR. The data contain over 130,000 clones, 84% of them singletons. V gene TRBV30 combines with J gene TRBJ2-1; TRBD2 matches at 7 bases. The sequence derives from a woman aged 50 to 65 with acute COVID-19. Sample: PBMCs or T cells enriched from blood (not recorded which). CDR3 in amino acids: CAWSVVSDPGGEQFF. DNA of the CDR3: TGTGCCTGGAGTGTAGTATCGGACCCGGGGGGTGAGCAGTTCTTC.